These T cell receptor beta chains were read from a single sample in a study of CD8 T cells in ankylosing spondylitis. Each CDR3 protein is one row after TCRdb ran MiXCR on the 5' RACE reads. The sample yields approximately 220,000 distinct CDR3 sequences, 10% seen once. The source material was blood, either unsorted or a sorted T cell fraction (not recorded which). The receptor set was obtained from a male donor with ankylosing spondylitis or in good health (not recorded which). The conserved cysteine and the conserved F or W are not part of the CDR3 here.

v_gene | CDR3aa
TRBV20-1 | SATPSSAGDYEQY
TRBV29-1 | SVGGAPKANYGYT
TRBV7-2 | ASSSTSADTQY
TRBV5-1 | ASSHDRGGNTEAF
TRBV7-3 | ASSLSRDTEAF
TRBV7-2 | ASSPSASGAYNEQF
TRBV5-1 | ASSLDDRGGTGELF
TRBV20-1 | SARPTTSGGALFPAYEQY
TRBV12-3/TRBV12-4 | ASSNLRGATDTQY
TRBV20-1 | SATQPPLAKNIQY
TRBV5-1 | ASSLDSPTLGQGVMLETQY
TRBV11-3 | ASSLGAGDIYNEQF
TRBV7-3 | ASSLFPVAGNTIY
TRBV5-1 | ASSPSMASNTEAF
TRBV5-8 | ASSRTGVYEKLF
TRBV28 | ASSPPSGQIVEQY
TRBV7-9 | ASSLQNQPQH
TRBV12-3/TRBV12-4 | ASSFEVGQGAYGYT
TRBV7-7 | ASSPDRGDTGELF
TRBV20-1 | SASLLTTSLVAF
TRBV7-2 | ASIPGSGNTDTQY
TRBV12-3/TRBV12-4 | ASTLTGGNQPQH
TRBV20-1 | SAQRQGTFSYEQY
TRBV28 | ASSFPQGREKLF
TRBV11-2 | ASSLDLAGYSDTQY
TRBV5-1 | ASRPTSGQETQY
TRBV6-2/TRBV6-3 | ASSYDPSGDIQY
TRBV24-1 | ATSEPGLAGGYHKF
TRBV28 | ASSSNYEQY
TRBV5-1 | ASSLGTVSYEQY
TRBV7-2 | ASSSLGLVNNEQF
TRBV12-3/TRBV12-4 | ASSTSGKANEKLF
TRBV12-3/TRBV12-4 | ASTLRGLATDTQY
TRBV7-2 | ASSLNSGGFTGELF
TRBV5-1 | ASSSTGKGTDTQY
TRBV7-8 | ASSLDAGISYGYT